This TCR beta chain was observed in a study of early T cells in non-severe SARS-CoV-2 infection (dated by TCRdb to the early 2020s). The study in broad terms: TCR sequencing used bulk RNA from unsorted whole blood, so alpha and beta chains could not be paired. Broad study findings and their caveats: VDJdb matching was skewed toward anti-spike CD8 responses and likely underestimated virus-specific expansions by missing private and CD4 specificities.

The CDR3 has 14 amino acids, counting the end cysteine and phenylalanine. Only CDR3 DNA remains: 42 bases, in frame from the first base. According to the germline V gene, CDR1 reads SGDLS and CDR2 reads YYNGEE. Cut back by 0 bases and 2 bases, the V and J ends lie 9 bases apart. As concerns this clonotype: Its binding antigen is unknown. No base qualities exist here, and no much larger clone lies one base off it.

To prepare the library, 5' RACE was applied. TCRdb names NextSeq 500 as the instrument used. In the TCR library protocol, unique molecular identifiers were attached to individual cDNA molecules to correct for PCR bias and sequencing error. Both TCR alpha and beta chains were sequenced, and tight co-correlation was observed between alpha and beta sequence abundances in each sample. The published analysis was carried out like this. V gene, J gene and CDR3 annotation of TCR sequences was performed with Decombinator V4. Expanded TCRs were defined as changing significantly between any two time points under a Poisson model with p below 0.0001. Abundances of TCRs were expressed as counts per million after normalisation to the total number of TCRs sequenced in each sample. TRAV1-2 paired with TRAJ12, TRAJ20 or TRAJ33 defined MAIT TCRs, while TRAV10 paired with TRAJ18 defined iNKT TCRs. VDJdb, accessed 1 November 2021, was searched for CMV, EBV and SARS-CoV-2 annotated TCRs, excluding TCRs annotated for multiple antigens. The raw public reads went through TCRdb reprocessing: fastp at Q25, MiXCR clone calling, in-frame beta chains kept. Entries are consolidated by CDR3 protein sequence, retaining the most common genes and DNA. These V and J calls are TCRdb output, not the study's own analysis. The sample table contains roughly 50,000 distinct CDR3 sequences; only one count was recorded for approximately 8.1% of them. Under 6.5% of the sample comes from the top ten.

This was a case-control study nested in a cohort of healthcare workers in London, UK, who had nasopharyngeal swab PCR tests and blood samples taken every week. Healthcare workers were enrolled in the week of the UK lockdown, from 23 to 31 March 2020, and were followed every week for up to roughly 16 weeks. The sequence is built from TRBV9 and TRBJ2-7; the D region possibly corresponds to TRBD1 (6 bases align). The clonotype originates from an adult who was a healthcare worker with PCR-confirmed SARS-CoV-2 infection or an uninfected control (not recorded which). Sequenced input: whole blood. The CDR3 protein: CASSVAAGAYEQYF. The sequenced DNA: TGTGCCAGCAGCGTAGCGGCAGGGGCCTACGAGCAGTACTTC.